A selection of T cell receptor beta chains follows, all from one sample in a study of CD4 T cell repertoires in COVID-19. Profiling relied on immunoSEQ multiplex PCR, and the TCRdb table lists in-frame clones only, not all of them. The sample lists about 75,000 clones, about 83% occurring once. The sample consisted of CD4+ T cells from peripheral blood, taken after recovery from COVID-19. The receptors stem from a human donor who had COVID-19. The CDR3 runs from the conserved cysteine through the conserved F or W. D genes are given only for firm matches. Clone size is shown for a subset of rows, as once, few, many or a class of expanded clone.

NA	NA	TRBV5-1	TRBJ2-1	CASSYIRGAWDGRVGNEQFF	TGCGCCAGCAGCTACATACGGGGCGCGTGGGACGGACGGGTGGGCAATGAGCAGTTCTTC
NA	NA	TRBV9	TRBJ2-5	CASSAAQETQYF	TGTGCCAGCAGCGCTGCCCAAGAGACCCAGTACTTC
NA	NA	TRBV5-1	TRBJ2-7	CASSQSRDTHYEQYF	TGCGCCAGCAGCCAATCCCGGGACACGCACTACGAGCAGTACTTC
NA	NA	TRBV6-5	TRBJ2-7	CASSPGRFGSYEQYF	TGTGCCAGCAGTCCGGGGAGATTTGGGTCCTACGAGCAGTACTTC
NA	NA	TRBV9	TRBJ2-2	CASNRGGRTGELFF	TGTGCCAGCAACCGTGGGGGAAGGACCGGGGAGCTGTTTTTT
NA	NA	TRBV5-4	TRBJ2-7	CASSFDRVPTYEQYF	TGTGCCAGCAGTTTTGACAGAGTGCCCACCTACGAGCAGTACTTC
NA	NA	TRBV25-1	TRBJ1-6	CASSELLRGENSPLHF	TGTGCCAGCAGTGAACTACTCAGGGGAGAGAATTCACCCCTCCACTTT
NA	few	TRBV28	TRBJ1-2	CASSFGESNYGYTF	TGTGCCAGCAGTTTTGGCGAGTCTAACTATGGCTACACCTTC
NA	NA	TRBV19	TRBJ2-7	CASSIVPGGDEQYF	TGTGCCAGTAGTATAGTTCCAGGGGGGGACGAGCAGTACTTC
NA	NA	TRBV4-2	TRBJ2-1	CASSQDVGGPTLWEQFF	TGTGCCAGCAGCCAAGATGTGGGGGGACCAACCTTGTGGGAGCAGTTCTTC
NA	NA	TRBV7-9	TRBJ2-7	CASSPGGTYEQYF	TGTGCCAGCAGCCCCGGAGGGACCTACGAGCAGTACTTC
NA	NA	TRBV5-3	TRBJ1-2	CARSRTGSHGYTF	TGTGCCAGAAGCCGTACAGGGTCCCATGGCTACACCTTC
NA	NA	TRBV2	TRBJ1-1	CASATRGSYTEAFF	TGTGCCAGCGCCACCCGGGGTAGCTACACTGAAGCTTTCTTT
TRBD1	NA	TRBV28	TRBJ2-7	CASSRPGQGTPQYF	TGTGCCAGCAGCCGACCGGGACAGGGGACCCCCCAGTACTTC
NA	NA	TRBV7-9	TRBJ2-5	CASSLRVRTREETQYF	TGTGCCAGCAGCTTAAGAGTGAGGACACGGGAAGAGACCCAGTACTTC
TRBD1	NA	TRBV7-2	TRBJ1-5	CASSLGRGPQPQHF	TGTGCCAGCAGCTTAGGCAGGGGGCCTCAGCCCCAGCATTTT
NA	NA	TRBV29-1	TRBJ1-1	CSVGKNRDTEAFF	TGCAGCGTCGGTAAGAATCGGGACACTGAAGCTTTCTTT
TRBD1	once	TRBV6-5	TRBJ1-5	CASRVTGEGHQPQHF	TGTGCCAGCAGGGTTACAGGGGAGGGTCATCAGCCCCAGCATTTT
TRBD2	NA	TRBV7-2	TRBJ2-2	CASSRTIIGRANTGELFF	TGTGCCAGCAGCAGGACGATCATCGGGAGGGCGAACACCGGGGAGCTGTTTTTT
NA	once	TRBV7-8	TRBJ2-7	CASSLGSDGQYF	TGTGCCAGCAGCTTAGGTTCTGACGGGCAGTACTTC
NA	NA	TRBV6-5	TRBJ1-2	CASTGDEICYTF	TGTGCCAGCACCGGGGATGAGATTTGCTACACCTTC
TRBD1	NA	TRBV6-2/TRBV6-3	TRBJ2-7	CASSRFTGATYEQYF	TGTGCCAGCAGTCGCTTTACAGGGGCTACCTACGAGCAGTACTTC
NA	NA	TRBV19	TRBJ2-1	CASSLGVSYNEQFF	TGTGCCAGTAGTTTGGGGGTCTCCTACAATGAGCAGTTCTTC
NA	NA	TRBV6-5	TRBJ2-7	CASRTRREYEQYF	TGTGCCAGCAGGACCCGCCGGGAGTACGAGCAGTACTTC